This T cell receptor (beta chain) was identified during a study of neoadjuvant anti-PD-1 for oral cavity cancer. Study-wide background: Nivolumab at 3 mg/kg was mostly given biweekly, three to four doses, pre-surgery. Non-progressing patients received a fourth nivolumab dose near day 43, then surgery on days 50-56.

Some clones are missing from TCRdb's copy, which holds only in-frame ones; the method was immunoSEQ multiplex PCR. The sample carries about 12,000 clones, roughly 60% recorded once. The CDR3 is made up of 12 amino acids. The germline V gene has CDR1 MNHEY and CDR2 SVGAGI. Trimming took 5 bases from V and 4 from J; bases not matched to a gene: 1. Sequences were derived from tumor tissue, sampled before nivolumab (anti-PD-1) treatment. J is TRBJ1-2 and V is TRBV6-5; 7 bases agree with TRBD1. This receptor was taken from a person between 35 and 79 years old with oral cavity squamous cell carcinoma. The CDR3 spells CASSQGVYGYTF. The CDR3 DNA sequence: TGTGCCAGCAGTCAGGGGGTCTATGGCTACACCTTC.